These T cell receptor beta chains were read from a single sample in a study of blood T cell repertoires in COVID-19. Libraries were prepared by immunoSEQ multiplex PCR; TCRdb keeps only in-frame clonotypes and omits some of them. The repertoire has about 55,000 clones, roughly 87% of them found once; the top ten carry roughly 3.6%. Sequencing was carried out using peripheral blood. All receptors come from a middle-aged man with COVID-19, enrolled during active disease. CDR3s include the opening cysteine and the closing phenylalanine or tryptophan. D genes are given only for firm matches. Clone size is given for some rows only: seen once, a few or many times, or a class if the clone is expanded.

>TRBJ2-5|TRBV2|NA|NA
TGTGCCAGCAGCCGGGACACCCAAGAGACCCAGTACTTC
CASSRDTQETQYF
>TRBJ1-5|TRBV7-2|NA|NA
TGTGCCAGCAGCTTAGGGAACGCAGGGTGGCAGCCCCAGCATTTT
CASSLGNAGWQPQHF
>TRBJ2-3|TRBV7-3|TRBD2|NA
TGTGCCAGCAGCTTAAACGGGGGGGAAGTCGGAGATACGCAGTATTTT
CASSLNGGEVGDTQYF
>TRBJ1-2|TRBV21-1|NA|NA
TGTGCCAGCAGCAAGGGGACAGGGTTATTATTCAATGGCTACACCTTC
CASSKGTGLLFNGYTF
>TRBJ2-7|TRBV19|NA|NA
TGTGCCAGTAGTCAGGGTGTTCCCTACGAGCAGTACTTC
CASSQGVPYEQYF
>TRBJ1-2|TRBV7-3|NA|NA
TGTGCCAGCAGCTCGGGTCCTACAGGGGGCTACACCTTC
CASSSGPTGGYTF
>TRBJ2-7|TRBV2|NA|NA
TGTGCCAGCAGCGCCGAAGGGGCAGGGATGGACTACGAGCAGTACTTC
CASSAEGAGMDYEQYF
>TRBJ1-1|TRBV30|NA|NA
TGTGCCTGGAGTCAGGGATTCAACACTGAAGCTTTCTTT
CAWSQGFNTEAFF
>TRBJ1-5|TRBV6-6|NA|NA
TGTGCCAGCAGTCACATTGCTTCTCCCCAGCATTTT
CASSHIASPQHF
>TRBJ1-5|TRBV4-1|NA|NA
TGCGCCAGCAGGAGATACGACGGTAGCGATCAGCCCCAGCATTTT
CASRRYDGSDQPQHF
>TRBJ1-3|TRBV9|NA|NA
TGTGCCAGCAGCGTAGCTGGGGAGGTTCGCTCTGGAAACACCATATATTTT
CASSVAGEVRSGNTIYF
>TRBJ1-5|TRBV30|NA|NA
TGTGCCTGGAGTGTACATGGGGCCGGCAATCAGCCCCAGCATTTT
CAWSVHGAGNQPQHF
>TRBJ1-3|TRBV5-1|NA|NA
TGCGCCAGCAGCTTGAGCCCTGGAAACACCATATATTTT
CASSLSPGNTIYF
>TRBJ2-7|TRBV29-1|NA|NA
TGCAGCGTTGTAAGGGCCGCGGGTCTGCGAGGCTACGAGCAGTACTTC
CSVVRAAGLRGYEQYF
>TRBJ2-1|TRBV27|NA|NA
TGTGCCAGCACCACCTCTTGGACATCCAATGAGCAGTTCTTC
CASTTSWTSNEQFF
>TRBJ1-1|TRBV19|NA|once
TGTGCCAGTAGTATAGTTGTAGCAAGCGAAGCTTTCTTT
CASSIVVASEAFF
>TRBJ1-1|TRBV18|NA|NA
TGTGCCAGCTCACCCGGCCAGGGAGGATATGCTGAAGCTTTCTTT
CASSPGQGGYAEAFF
>TRBJ2-2|TRBV30|NA|NA
TGTGCCTGGAGTGTAACAGGGCACACCGGGGAGCTGTTTTTT
CAWSVTGHTGELFF
>TRBJ1-6|TRBV12-5|TRBD1|NA
TGTGCTAGTGGTTTGGTAGCAGGGGGCCATAATTCACCCCTCCACTTT
CASGLVAGGHNSPLHF
>TRBJ1-5|TRBV28|NA|NA
TGTGCCGCAGAGCCAGGGGCATTTAATCAGCCCCAGCATTTT
CAAEPGAFNQPQHF
>TRBJ1-1|TRBV30|NA|NA
TGTGCCTGGAGCCGTTCGTCTGAAGCTTTCTTT
CAWSRSSEAFF
>TRBJ2-7|TRBV11-2|TRBD2|NA
TGTGCCAGCAGCTCGGGGACTAGCGGGGCTCGATACGAGCAGTACTTC
CASSSGTSGARYEQYF
>TRBJ1-2|TRBV15|TRBD1|NA
TGTGCCACCAGCGCGCGGACAGGGAAAGACGTCTACACCTTC
CATSARTGKDVYTF
>TRBJ2-2|TRBV14|NA|NA
TGTGCCAGCAGCCAAGGCAGGGATAGCACCGGGGAGCTGTTTTTT
CASSQGRDSTGELFF
>TRBJ2-6|TRBV28|TRBD1|NA
TGTGCCAGCAGTTTCGTGCCGGGACAGGGCCGAACTGGGGCCAACGTCCTGACTTTC
CASSFVPGQGRTGANVLTF
>TRBJ2-1|TRBV11-2|TRBD1|NA
TGTGCCAGCAGCCCCATAGGGGCCCCGGGACAGGGGGCGGTTGAGCAGTTCTTC
CASSPIGAPGQGAVEQFF
>TRBJ2-7|TRBV6-5|TRBD2|once
TGTGCCAGCACCGGCGGGAGCCATCTTTACGAGCAGTACTTC
CASTGGSHLYEQYF
>TRBJ1-2|TRBV28|NA|NA
TGTGCCAGCAGTTTAGCGGGGGTGGGGAATTATGGCTACACCTTC
CASSLAGVGNYGYTF
>TRBJ1-5|TRBV6-5|NA|once
TGTGCCAGCAGTTACTCCACAGCTACCAATCAGCCCCAGCATTTT
CASSYSTATNQPQHF
>TRBJ1-2|TRBV28|NA|NA
TGTGCCAGCAGTTTACCAGGGGACTATGGCTACACCTTC
CASSLPGDYGYTF
>TRBJ1-5|TRBV28|TRBD1|NA
TGTGCCAGCAGTACGCGGGACAGGGGGCTTCAGCCCCAGCATTTT
CASSTRDRGLQPQHF
>TRBJ2-3|TRBV6-4|TRBD2|NA
TGTGCCAGCAGAGAGCGGGGCTGGACAGATACGCAGTATTTT
CASRERGWTDTQYF
>TRBJ1-5|TRBV10-3|NA|NA
TGTGCCATCGCTCCGGGTGGGGGGGATAGGAATCAGCCCCAGCATTTT
CAIAPGGGDRNQPQHF
>TRBJ1-1|TRBV19|TRBD1|NA
TGTGCCAGTAGTGTACAGGGGGGAAACACTGAAGCTTTCTTT
CASSVQGGNTEAFF
>TRBJ1-4|TRBV2|TRBD1|few
TGTGCCAGCAGTGCACCCACAGGGGGAAGGGACGAAAAACTGTTTTTT
CASSAPTGGRDEKLFF
>TRBJ1-4|TRBV4-1|NA|NA
TGCGCCAGCAGTAAGATTCTGGGAGCTAATGAAAAACTGTTTTTT
CASSKILGANEKLFF
>TRBJ2-2|TRBV5-6|NA|NA
TGTGCCAGCAGCTTGGATTACGGGGAGCTGTTTTTT
CASSLDYGELFF
>TRBJ2-5|TRBV14|TRBD2|once
TGTGCCAGCAGCCGGCGGGGGGGGACCCAGTACTTC
CASSRRGGTQYF
>TRBJ1-1|TRBV14|NA|NA
TGTGCCAGCAGCATCCCCGGGACACTTTACACTGAAGCTTTCTTT
CASSIPGTLYTEAFF
>TRBJ2-3|TRBV11-3|NA|NA
TGTGCCAGCAGCTTAGATAGCGGAATCACAGATACGCAGTATTTT
CASSLDSGITDTQYF
>TRBJ1-2|TRBV10-3|NA|NA
TGTGCCATCAGTGATGGGAGTCGTCGCGACTACACCTTC
CAISDGSRRDYTF
>TRBJ2-7|TRBV10-2|TRBD2|NA
TGCGCCACAAGGGCGGGAGTAAGGTCCTACGAGCAGTACTTC
CATRAGVRSYEQYF
>TRBJ2-7|TRBV10-2|NA|NA
TGCGCCAGCAGTGACGCGGGGCTCTCCTACGAGCAGTACTTC
CASSDAGLSYEQYF
>TRBJ2-5|TRBV14|TRBD1|NA
TGTGCCAGCAGCCAAGAACCGGACAGGGCGGAAGAGACCCAGTACTTC
CASSQEPDRAEETQYF
>TRBJ1-4|TRBV4-1|TRBD1|NA
TGCGCCAGCAGCCAAGCACCGGGACAGAGTAATGAAAAACTGTTTTTT
CASSQAPGQSNEKLFF
>TRBJ2-3|TRBV3-1/TRBV3-2|NA|few
TGTGCCAGCAGCCAAGTCCTTGGGGCAAGGGATACGCAGTATTTT
CASSQVLGARDTQYF
>TRBJ1-4|TRBV11-3|TRBD1|NA
TGTGCCAGCAGCCGGAACAGGGGGCAAAGCGAAAAACTGTTTTTT
CASSRNRGQSEKLFF
>TRBJ2-7|TRBV5-1|TRBD2|NA
TGCGCCAGCAGGCGAGCGGGGGGCCTCTACGAGCAGTACTTC
CASRRAGGLYEQYF
>TRBJ1-2|TRBV28|NA|NA
TGTGCCAGCAGTTTACCTCCCTTGAGCTATGGCTACACCTTC
CASSLPPLSYGYTF
>TRBJ1-1|TRBV7-3|NA|NA
TGTGCCAGCAGCTTAATCAGGTCGGTACAGAACACTGAAGCTTTCTTT
CASSLIRSVQNTEAFF